The present TCR beta chain was sequenced within a study of T cell repertoires in cytomegalovirus infection. Overall study context: Recently identified HLA-C-restricted CMV epitopes were used, and well-studied HLA-B-restricted CMV epitopes were used as well.

Germline lookup yields CDR1 SGHTA and CDR2 FQGNSA. V was shortened by 2 bases and J by 9 bases, with 14 bases between the two germline ends. This CDR3 contains 13 residues. One entry per CDR3 protein results from TCRdb running MiXCR on the reads. The table lists hundreds of thousands of distinct CDR3 sequences, almost 30% of them singletons. On this clonotype itself: As yet, its antigen is unknown.

The sequencing used cultured PBMCs, collected from culture after CMV antigen stimulation. The rearrangement uses TRBV7-2 and TRBJ2-7, with no clear D. The source of this sequence is a human donor in good health (CMV status not recorded). Some clones in this sample may be carry-over from other donors' samples. DNA for the CDR3: TGTGCCAGCAGCTTAAGTCGGCTCGACGGGCAGTACTTC. It translates to CASSLSRLDGQYF.